This T cell receptor beta chain came from a study of CD8+ T cells in alopecia areata. Study as a whole: Treatment of the treated patients consisted of oral tofacitinib, 5 to 10 mg twice daily.

PBMCs, the starting material, were the source of sorted CD4+ and CD8+ T cells. Investigators isolated RNA and reverse transcribed it into cDNA to act as the sequencing template. TCRdb's table, derived via immunoSEQ multiplex PCR, lists solely in-frame clones and lacks some. The sample has some 180,000 clones; around 63% are singletons. This CDR3 contains 12 residues. Germline CDR1 reads SGHNT; CDR2 reads YYREEE (reference sequence). Deletions cut 4 bases from V and 7 bases from J, with 12 bases between. This sequence was found in a human donor with alopecia areata. The chain recombines TRBV5-4 with TRBJ2-7; TRBD1 might be the D (6 bases). The specimen comprised CD4+ T cells sorted from blood, sampled at week 0. The CDR3 here is CASSVQGWEQYF. In DNA, the CDR3 is TGTGCCAGCAGCGTACAGGGTTGGGAGCAGTACTTC.